Here is one T cell receptor (beta chain) with its context. Antigen: not known. With 0 bases removed from V and 8 bases from J, the gap between germline ends came to 16 bases. This CDR3 region has 15 residues. Germline assignment: CDR1 MGHRA and CDR2 YSYEKL. Once RNA had been extracted, it was reverse transcribed into cDNA to act as the sequencing template. TCRdb keeps only in-frame clones here, not all; method: immunoSEQ multiplex PCR. The sample lists hundreds of thousands of clones, approximately 72% seen once, with 0.95% to 1.5% in the top ten. Treatment indicated: oral pan-JAK inhibitor, 5-10 mg twice daily. T lymphocytes (CD4+ and CD8+) were sorted from PBMCs. This sample stems from a study of CD8+ T cells in alopecia areata. Turning to the study itself: A regimen of oral tofacitinib, 5 to 10 mg twice daily, was given to treated patients. Study-wide results and caveats: Scalp samples also yield sequences from resident alphabeta T cells of normal skin. Across lesional scalp, and particularly alopecia totalis/universalis, clonality surpassed that of normal scalp.

The TCR sequence derives from a human donor with alopecia areata. The rearrangement joins TRBV4-1 to TRBJ1-2, with D unresolved. Sequences were derived from CD4+ T cells sorted from blood, sampled at roughly week 45, from a patient treated with tofacitinib. The CDR3 DNA follows: TGCGCCAGCAGCCAAGACCGGGATGCAATCGGGGGCTACACCTTC. This encodes CASSQDRDAIGGYTF.